One and the same sample provided the 18 T cell receptor beta chains below, sequenced in a study of OX40 agonist ivuxolimab in advanced cancers. Repertoires were generated with immunoSEQ multiplex PCR, while TCRdb's copy carries only in-frame clones and drops some. The sample consists of roughly 35,000 clones, approximately 79% of them appearing once. The material sequenced was CD4+ or CD8+ T cells sorted from blood, taken in a trial of the OX40 agonist ivuxolimab. The receptors shown here come from an adult with an advanced solid tumor such as melanoma, head and neck, liver or kidney cancer.

The J gene is TRBJ1-6, the V gene TRBV7-3, with D perhaps TRBD1 (6 bases). The germline gives CDR1 SGHTA, CDR2 FQGTGA. Between the trimmed V and J ends, which lost 2 bases and 7 bases, there was a span of 12 bases. The length of the CDR3 is 15 residues. The CDR3 sequence is CASSLLGQGNSPLHF. CDR3 bases: TGTGCCAGCAGCTTACTTGGGCAGGGGAATTCACCCCTCCACTTT.

The chain joins TRBV19 to TRBJ1-2; 8 nucleotides match TRBD1. Germline CDR1 is LNHDA and CDR2 is SQIVND (reference sequence). The CDR3 consists of 14 residues. V trimming: 3 bases; J trimming: 8 bases; junction bases outside the gene matches: 8. This CDR3 reads CASSIRDRGQGYTF. The CDR3, as DNA: TGTGCCAGTAGTATTCGAGACAGGGGACAAGGCTACACCTTC.

V usage is TRBV29-1 and J usage is TRBJ1-1, with D tentatively TRBD1 (6 bases). The CDR3 sequence is 13 residues long. Germline assignment: CDR1 SQVTM and CDR2 ANQGSEA. V shed 6 bases and J shed 1 base, with 12 bases lying between them. The CDR3 reads CSVGGYGNTEAFF. In DNA form, the CDR3 reads TGCAGCGTGGGGGGCTACGGGAACACTGAAGCTTTCTTT. The full variable domain, with the rest looked up from reference TRBV29-1 and TRBJ1-1, is SAVISQKPSRDICQRGTSLTIQCQVDSQVTMMFWYRQQPGQSLTLIATANQGSEATYESGFVIDKFPISRPNLTFSTLTVSNMSPEDSSIYLCSVGGYGNTEAFFGQGTRLTVV.

J is TRBJ1-2 and V is TRBV2, with D unclear. Trimming removed 2 bases at V and 4 bases at J, with 14 bases between. Germline V CDR1 and CDR2: SNHLY, FYNNEI. This CDR3 has 15 amino acids. The CDR3 nucleotides read TGTGCCAGCAGTGAAAACTGGGCAGGTTCCTATGGCTACACCTTC. Protein: CASSENWAGSYGYTF.

V usage is TRBV5-1 and J usage is TRBJ2-7; 9 nucleotides align to TRBD2. The CDR3 has 15 residues. Germline CDR1 and CDR2: SGHRS and YFSETQ. Unmatched junction bases numbered 6, after V lost 0 bases and J lost 5 bases. The CDR3 loop reads CASSLGLAVGHEQYF. DNA for the CDR3: TGCGCCAGCAGCTTGGGACTAGCGGTGGGTCACGAGCAGTACTTC.

This rearrangement joins TRBV2 to TRBJ2-2; 7 bases align to TRBD2. Germline values: CDR1 SNHLY, CDR2 FYNNEI. V gave up 1 base and J gave up 5 bases; unmatched junction bases: 4. The CDR3 runs 15 residues. In DNA, the CDR3 is TGTGCCAGCAGTGAAGTGCAGGGAGGGACCGGGGAGCTGTTTTTT. It yields the protein CASSEVQGGTGELFF.

The chain couples TRBV19 to TRBJ2-7; 7 nucleotides align to TRBD1. Trimming took 10 bases from V and 0 from J; bases not matched to a gene: 6. Germline V gives CDR1 LNHDA, CDR2 SQIVND (reference sequence). The CDR3 totals 13 residues. CDR3: CATTGRPSYEQYF. CDR3 in DNA: TGTGCCACGACAGGGCGACCCTCCTACGAGCAGTACTTC.

The CDR3 bases are TGTGCCAGCAGCCCTGGGCCTAGCTCCTATAATTCACCCCTCCACTTT. Translated, it gives CASSPGPSSYNSPLHF. This chain uses TRBV2 with TRBJ1-6; no definite D call. The CDR3 runs to 16 residues. The V end lost 6 bases, the J end lost 0 bases, and 12 bases lay between the germline ends. Germline V gene sequence: CDR1 SNHLY, CDR2 FYNNEI.

CDR3 residues: CASTSTGARGNTIYF. The CDR3 DNA reads TGTGCCAGCACATCTACCGGGGCAAGAGGAAACACCATATATTTT. The J gene is TRBJ1-3, the V gene TRBV7-9; weak D call: TRBD1 (5 bases). CDR3 length: 15 residues. The V and J ends lost 7 bases and 4 bases respectively, with 17 bases between them. The V gene's germline CDR1 is SEHNR and CDR2 FQNEAQ (reference sequence).

This chain uses TRBV6-5 with TRBJ2-7; weak D call: TRBD1 (6 bases). V gave up 2 bases and J gave up 2 bases, with 13 bases separating them. CDR3 length equals 15 residues. Germline-derived CDR1 and CDR2 are MNHEY and SVGAGI. In DNA, the CDR3 is TGTGCCAGCAGTTACCCCGACAGGATTCCCTACGAGCAGTACTTC. Protein sequence: CASSYPDRIPYEQYF.

The table lists this clone with a few counts. This chain uses TRBV28 with TRBJ2-3; D assignment may be TRBD1 or TRBD2 (5 bases each). Trimming took 7 bases from V and 0 from J, leaving 11 bases between them. Germline V gives CDR1 MDHEN, CDR2 SYDVKM. CDR3 length: 14 residues. DNA for the CDR3: TGTGCCAGCACTGGGACGGAAAGCACAGATACGCAGTATTTT. Protein sequence: CASTGTESTDTQYF.

The chain combines TRBV6-5 with TRBJ1-2; the D gene is possibly TRBD1 (6 bases). The V gene's germline CDR1 is MNHEY and CDR2 SVGAGI. The CDR3 extends over 14 amino acids. Trimming stripped 10 bases from V and 0 bases from J, with 15 bases between. CDR3 in DNA: TGTGCCACCTCAACAGGGCGATCTAACTATGGCTACACCTTC. Amino acid sequence: CATSTGRSNYGYTF.

The table lists this clone with a count of one. The rearrangement uses TRBV4-3 and TRBJ2-7; D perhaps matches TRBD1 (6 bases). CDR3 length: 14 residues. Germline V gene data show CDR1 as LGHNA and CDR2 as YSLEER. The V end was cut by 4 bases, the J end by 0 bases, with 10 bases between. Written as DNA, the CDR3 is TGCGCCAGCAGCCGCTTGACAGGCTCCTACGAGCAGTACTTC. This gives the protein CASSRLTGSYEQYF.

This clone is medium-sized. The chain has TRBV2 and TRBJ1-3; D remains ambiguous. This CDR3 is built from 11 residues. Per the germline V gene, CDR1 is SNHLY and CDR2 is FYNNEI. With 3 bases removed from V and 4 bases from J, the gap between germline ends came to 1 base. CDR3 sequence: CASSEGNTIYF. The DNA for the CDR3 is TGTGCCAGCAGTGAGGGAAACACCATATATTTT.

The V call is TRBV28, the J call TRBJ1-2, with D possibly matching TRBD1 (6 bases). V lost 4 bases and J lost 5, with 20 bases in between. Germline V gene sequence: CDR1 MDHEN, CDR2 SYDVKM. The CDR3 has 16 amino acids. The CDR3 here is CASSSPPGGPQYGYTF. The CDR3 nucleotides read TGTGCCAGCAGTTCCCCTCCCGGGGGGCCGCAGTATGGCTACACCTTC.

This chain joins TRBV30 and TRBJ1-2; D ambiguous. CDR1 GTSNPN and CDR2 SVGIG come from the germline V gene (reference sequence). V was shortened by 2 bases and J by 6 bases, with 10 bases between the two germline ends. This CDR3 is built from 12 residues. The CDR3 sequence: CAWSLKADGYTF. The DNA for the CDR3 is TGTGCCTGGAGTCTGAAGGCAGATGGCTACACCTTC.

This clone was observed a handful of times. The CDR3 region has the DNA TGTGCCAGTAGTATAGGGAGGGCCCGCAATCAGCCCCAGCATTTT. Translating gives CASSIGRARNQPQHF. The chain links TRBV19 to TRBJ1-5; D is unclear. Germline V gene data show CDR1 as LNHDA and CDR2 as SQIVND (reference sequence). The CDR3 spans 15 residues. V shed 1 base and J shed 2 bases, with 9 bases lying between them.

The V call is TRBV18, the J call TRBJ1-4; TRBD1 might be the D (5 bases). This CDR3 has 16 residues. V was trimmed by 6 bases and J by 1 base, leaving 15 bases between them. Germline V CDR1 and CDR2: KGHSH, LQKENI. CDR3 coding DNA: TGTGCCAGCTCCCGCGACACAAGGGGAACTAATGAAAAACTGTTTTTT. As protein: CASSRDTRGTNEKLFF.